Below are 10 T cell receptor beta chains sequenced from a single sample in a study of blood T cell repertoires in COVID-19. TCRdb's copy holds only in-frame clones and misses some; the assay was immunoSEQ multiplex PCR. The sample carries 200,000 to 250,000 clones, about four fifths recorded once. The sample comprised peripheral blood. The receptors here all came from a woman aged 80 or older with COVID-19, enrolled during active disease.

In this sample, this clone turned up once. V is TRBV20-1 and J is TRBJ1-2; the D gene is possibly TRBD1 (6 bases). CDR1 and CDR2 from the germline V gene are DFQATT and SNEGSKA (reference sequence). CDR3 length: 13 residues. The V gene lost 3 bases and the J gene lost 6 bases, with 14 bases spanning the gap. This CDR3 is CSASQGRRDGYTF. The CDR3 DNA sequence: TGCAGTGCTAGTCAGGGGCGCAGGGATGGCTACACCTTC.

The rearrangement links TRBV28 to TRBJ1-5; TRBD1 is a possible D gene (5 bases). The germline CDR1 and CDR2 sequences are MDHEN and SYDVKM. The CDR3 loop spans 13 amino acids. The V gene lost 3 bases and the J gene lost 7 bases, with 10 bases spanning the gap. CDR3 in amino acids: CASSFGRGQPQHF. The CDR3 DNA reads TGTGCCAGCAGTTTTGGGAGGGGCCAGCCCCAGCATTTT.

On this clone: The sample carries other DNA sequences with the same CDR3. The genes are TRBV19 and TRBJ1-5; TRBD1 matches at 8 bases. The CDR3 is made up of 17 amino acids. The ends lost 4 bases at V and 0 bases at J; junction bases unmatched: 8. The germline gives CDR1 LNHDA, CDR2 SQIVND (reference sequence). CDR3 DNA: TGTGCCAGTAGTACGCTCGGACAGGGTGTTAGCAATCAGCCCCAGCATTTT. It specifies CASSTLGQGVSNQPQHF.

The gene calls are TRBV3-1 (or the pseudogene TRBV3-2) and TRBJ1-4, with 9 bases lining up with TRBD1. CDR1 is LGHDT, CDR2 YNNKEL, per germline (reference sequence). Trimming removed 2 bases from V and 5 bases from J; junction bases left unmatched: 6. This CDR3 is built from 16 residues. This chain's CDR3 is CASSQLTGGQNEKLFF. As DNA, the CDR3 is TGTGCCAGCAGCCAATTAACAGGGGGCCAAAATGAAAAACTGTTTTTT.

This rearrangement joins TRBV29-1 to TRBJ1-2, with D tentatively TRBD1 (6 bases). Germline loops: CDR1 SQVTM, CDR2 ANQGSEA. Trimming cost V 7 bases and J 8 bases, with 11 bases left between them. The CDR3 length is 10 residues. CDR3 in amino acids: CSDNRDGYTF. DNA for the CDR3: TGCAGCGACAACAGGGACGGCTACACCTTC.

This clone has just a few counts. The chain uses TRBV29-1 and TRBJ1-2; D is possibly TRBD1 (5 bases). V dropped 6 bases and J dropped 7 bases, with 12 bases sitting between them. Per germline, CDR1 SQVTM and CDR2 ANQGSEA. The CDR3 loop spans 11 amino acids. The CDR3 reads CSVGDKAGYTF. In nucleotides, the CDR3 is TGCAGCGTAGGGGATAAGGCTGGCTACACCTTC.

The genes are TRBV19 and TRBJ1-5; TRBD1 might be the D (5 bases). V was shortened by 3 bases and J by 1 base, with 7 bases between the two germline ends. Germline CDR1 is LNHDA and CDR2 is SQIVND (reference sequence). The CDR3 is 14 amino acids. In DNA, the CDR3 is TGTGCCAGTAGTATGCGACAGAGCAATCAGCCCCAGCATTTT. Translation gives CASSMRQSNQPQHF.

The V call is TRBV9, the J call TRBJ2-6; TRBD1 is a possible D gene (5 bases). This CDR3 has 15 residues. From germline, CDR1 is SGDLS and CDR2 YYNGEE. V lost 4 bases and J lost 4, with 12 bases in between. The CDR3 is CASSKRQSGANVLTF. The CDR3 DNA reads as TGTGCCAGCAGCAAAAGACAGAGCGGGGCCAACGTCCTGACTTTC.

This chain connects TRBV21-1 to TRBJ1-1. TRBV21-1 is a listed pseudogene. The CDR3 totals 13 residues. CDR3 protein: CASTKPGNTEAFF. The CDR3 region has the DNA TGTGCCAGCACCAAACCGGGAAACACTGAAGCTTTCTTT.

This sequence joins TRBV3-1 (or the pseudogene TRBV3-2) and TRBJ1-1, with D perhaps matching TRBD1 (6 bases). The CDR3 is 14 amino acids. Between the trimmed V and J ends, which lost 1 base and 0 bases, there was a span of 6 bases. From germline, CDR1 is LGHDT and CDR2 YNNKEL (reference sequence). The CDR3 spells CASSQGQVNTEAFF. CDR3 coding DNA: TGTGCCAGCAGCCAAGGACAGGTGAACACTGAAGCTTTCTTT.